The present entry profiles one TCR beta chain with its context. This clonotype was detected ten times or more. Its antigen target is currently unknown. Within one base of it there is no much larger clone, and no base qualities were kept. This entry is derived from a study of T-cell reconstitution after alpha-beta-depleted transplantation in children (dated by TCRdb to the mid-2010s). With regard to the full study: Using TCR repertoire profiling, the study quantitatively followed how T-cell immune reconstitution unfolded in children after TCRalphabeta/CD19-depleted allogeneic hematopoietic cell transplantation. Results the study describes overall, beyond this receptor: In some patients, the high TCRbeta diversity seen at day 60 was put down to recipient T cells and intrathymic progenitors that had survived conditioning. Hyperexpanded clone frequencies declined over subsequent months; after one year, T-cell counts and TCRbeta diversity were mostly attributed to newly produced T cells. The apparently early alphabetaT-cell count recovery about two months after transplant was reportedly dependent on only several hundred rapidly expanded clones derived from non-depleted graft cells.

The germline V and J ends show losses of 5 bases and 8 bases respectively, and no gene match explains 11 bases of the junction. CDR1 and CDR2 are read off the germline V gene (reference sequence) as DFQATT and SNEGSKA. Inclusive of the bounding cysteine and phenylalanine, the CDR3 is 14 residues long. The only DNA kept is the CDR3, 42 bases in frame from the first base. The treatment or condition label corresponds to: allogeneic hematopoietic cell transplantation with graft depleted of TCRalphabeta T cells and CD19 B cells. The children who served as transplant recipients had been given grafts of TCRalphabeta/CD19-depleted allogeneic hematopoietic cells. The library relied on PCR. Sequencing instrument: Illumina HiSeq 2500. Molecular barcoding was employed in the preparation of TCR libraries, with unique molecular identifiers being used to normalize TCRbeta repertoire quantification. In TCRdb, the public reads were trimmed at Q25 with fastp and aligned with MiXCR, with productive beta chains retained. One record per CDR3 amino acid sequence lists the most common genes and DNA. For this sample the table gives fewer than 550,000 distinct CDR3 sequences, of which roughly 11% were detected only once. 13% to 15% of the sample goes to the ten largest clones.

The chain joins TRBV20-1 to TRBJ1-4, and TRBD1 matches 7 of the central bases. Material: PBMCs, mostly from graft donor cells, obtained 180 days after TCRalphabeta/CD19-depleted stem cell transplant. This clonotype originated in a female patient under 10 years old who had a stem cell transplant for aplastic anemia, so the T cells may come from the graft donor. This receptor carries the CDR3 CSAWGQRVGEKLFF. The sequence in DNA is TGCAGTGCTTGGGGACAGAGGGTTGGGGAAAAACTGTTTTTT.